A single sample is the source of the 31 T cell receptor beta chains below, sequenced in a study of blood T cell repertoires in COVID-19. Assay: immunoSEQ multiplex PCR; the TCRdb copy retains only in-frame clones and omits some. The sample yields more than 250,000 clones, around four fifths seen once. Material: peripheral blood. The receptors stem from a woman aged 45-60 years with acute or convalescent COVID-19.

This chain uses TRBV3-1 (or the pseudogene TRBV3-2) with TRBJ2-5, with TRBD2 as a possible D gene (6 bases). CDR1 LGHDT and CDR2 YNNKEL come from the germline V gene (reference sequence). This CDR3 contains 15 residues. V lost 2 bases, J lost 3 bases, and 13 bases lay in between. CDR3: CASSQRDLLKETQYF. Here the CDR3 DNA reads TGTGCCAGCAGCCAACGGGACTTACTCAAAGAGACCCAGTACTTC.

This chain joins TRBV28 and TRBJ2-5; possibly TRBD2 for D (6 bases). Germline CDR1 is MDHEN and CDR2 is SYDVKM. This CDR3 spans 15 amino acids. V was trimmed by 5 bases and J by 5 bases, leaving 18 bases between them. CDR3 DNA sequence: TGTGCCAGCAGTGGAGGCGGGGCGGGGAAGGAGACCCAGTACTTC. Its translation: CASSGGGAGKETQYF.

The chain employs TRBV19 and TRBJ2-2; TRBD2 aligns across 13 bases. Losses at the gene ends were 6 bases for V and 5 bases for J; bases not matched to a gene: 6. Per germline, CDR1 LNHDA and CDR2 SQIVND (reference sequence). This CDR3 region has 16 residues. Written as DNA, the CDR3 is TGTGCCAGTAGGAGACTAGCGGGAGGTTTGACCGGGGAGCTGTTTTTT. Protein: CASRRLAGGLTGELFF.

The rearrangement joins TRBV2 to TRBJ1-2; a possible D gene is TRBD1 (5 bases). Germline values: CDR1 SNHLY, CDR2 FYNNEI. The CDR3 length is 15 residues. Trimming took off 1 base at V and 4 bases at J, with 13 bases between the two ends. The CDR3 DNA reads TGTGCCAGCAGTGAAGGGCCAGGGTTTACCTATGGCTACACCTTC. Amino acid sequence: CASSEGPGFTYGYTF.

This clone has more than one count but fewer than ten. This rearrangement joins TRBV28 to TRBJ2-2, with TRBD1 identical over 8 bases. Losses at the gene ends were 6 bases for V and 4 bases for J; bases not matched to a gene: 4. CDR3 length equals 14 residues. Germline V gives CDR1 MDHEN, CDR2 SYDVKM. The CDR3 loop reads CASSTTGGTGELFF. The DNA for the CDR3 is TGTGCCAGCAGCACAACAGGGGGCACCGGGGAGCTGTTTTTT.

The chain couples TRBV15 to TRBJ2-1; 7 positions agree with TRBD2. Germline trimming cut 0 bases from V and 1 base from J; bases unmatched to any gene: 6. The length of the CDR3 is 17 residues. The germline V gene encodes CDR1 LNHNV and CDR2 YYDKDF (reference sequence). DNA of the CDR3: TGTGCCACCAGCAGAGACGGACCAGCGGGATCCTACAATGAGCAGTTCTTC. This codes for CATSRDGPAGSYNEQFF.

This chain joins TRBV6-2 or TRBV6-3 and TRBJ1-3; no clear D gene. The CDR3 covers 14 residues. CDR1 and CDR2 from the germline V gene are MNHEY and SVGEGT. V lost 6 bases to trimming and J lost 0 bases, with 9 bases between them. The CDR3 DNA sequence: TGTGCCAGCAGCAATGTCCTCTCTGGAAACACCATATATTTT. It translates to CASSNVLSGNTIYF.

This clone was recorded a few times. CDR3 protein: CASSFGEQGARTEAFF. Here the CDR3 DNA reads TGCGCCAGCAGCTTCGGCGAACAGGGGGCTCGAACTGAAGCTTTCTTT. The chain couples TRBV5-1 to TRBJ1-1, with 9 bases that match TRBD1. This CDR3 is 16 amino acids long. V trimming: 2 bases; J trimming: 5 bases; junction bases outside the gene matches: 10. Germline V gene data show CDR1 as SGHRS and CDR2 as YFSETQ.

The chain joins TRBV2 to TRBJ2-1; TRBD1 is a possible D gene (5 bases). Germline values: CDR1 SNHLY, CDR2 FYNNEI. CDR3 size: 15 residues. Trimming took 5 bases from V and 3 from J, leaving 14 bases between them. The CDR3, as DNA: TGTGCCAGCAGTCTAGTAATCAGGGTCTACAATGAGCAGTTCTTC. Amino acids: CASSLVIRVYNEQFF.

This rearrangement joins TRBV6-5 to TRBJ1-4; 9 positions agree with TRBD1. This CDR3 is built from 13 residues. V shed 6 bases and J 7 bases; nucleotides not matched to a gene: 3. Per germline, CDR1 MNHEY and CDR2 SVGAGI. The CDR3 protein is CASRQGASEKLFF. The CDR3 region has the DNA TGTGCCAGCAGACAGGGGGCAAGTGAAAAACTGTTTTTT.

J is TRBJ1-4 and V is TRBV15; 7 bases fit TRBD1. The germline gives CDR1 LNHNV, CDR2 YYDKDF (reference sequence). V lost 5 bases to trimming and J lost 8 bases; unmatched junction nucleotides: 11. The CDR3 contains 15 residues. CDR3 coding DNA: TGTGCCACCAGCGGCCCACAGGGGAGAGGCGAAAAACTGTTTTTT. Encoded protein: CATSGPQGRGEKLFF.

The gene calls are TRBV27 and TRBJ1-1; 8 nucleotides agree with TRBD1. Germline V gene data show CDR1 as MNHEY and CDR2 as SMNVEV (reference sequence). The CDR3 is 16 amino acids. With V trimmed by 5 bases and J by 0 bases, 8 bases remained unmatched. DNA of the CDR3: TGTGCCAGCAGTGGGACTTACAGGGGGTTGAACACTGAAGCTTTCTTT. This codes for CASSGTYRGLNTEAFF.

V gene TRBV10-1 combines with J gene TRBJ2-1; 8 bases fit TRBD2. The CDR3 spans 14 residues. In germline, CDR1 is WNHNN, CDR2 SYGVQD (reference sequence). V lost 6 bases and J lost 8; bases outside the gene matches: 9. CDR3 bases: TGCGCCAGCAGCCAGAGGACTAGCTCCCATGAGCAGTTCTTC. Amino acid sequence: CASSQRTSSHEQFF.

This chain connects TRBV15 to TRBJ1-5, with 10 bases lining up with TRBD1. Germline V gives CDR1 LNHNV, CDR2 YYDKDF (reference sequence). Unmatched junction bases numbered 10, after V lost 8 bases and J lost 0 bases. This CDR3 is 17 amino acids long. The CDR3 nucleotides are TGTGCCACCTCGCAAGGGACAGGGGATTATAGCAATCAGCCCCAGCATTTT. Its protein is CATSQGTGDYSNQPQHF.

This clone has only a few counts. This chain uses TRBV6-5 with TRBJ2-2; TRBD1 agrees at 7 bases. Trimming removed 6 bases from V and 4 bases from J; junction bases left unmatched: 2. There are 13 residues in the CDR3. Looked up from germline, CDR1 is MNHEY and CDR2 is SVGAGI. The CDR3, as DNA: TGTGCCAGCAGGGACAGGCCCACCGGGGAGCTGTTTTTT. The encoded protein is CASRDRPTGELFF.

The J gene is TRBJ2-1, the V gene TRBV2, with D possibly TRBD2 on 5 matching bases. The CDR3 contains 14 residues. From germline, CDR1 is SNHLY and CDR2 FYNNEI. Trimming cost V 1 base and J 7 bases, with 11 bases left between them. CDR3 DNA sequence: TGTGCCAGCAGTGAAGAGCGAGGCGGGAATGAGCAGTTCTTC. It encodes CASSEERGGNEQFF.

The rearrangement uses TRBV7-2 and TRBJ2-2, with 12 bases matching TRBD1. In germline, CDR1 is SGHTA, CDR2 FQGNSA. The CDR3 is 14 residues long. The ends lost 8 bases at V and 3 bases at J; junction bases unmatched: 1. As DNA, the CDR3 is TGTGCCAGCGGGACAGGGGGCCACACCGGGGAGCTGTTTTTT. As protein: CASGTGGHTGELFF. Full variable domain (outside the CDR3, taken from reference TRBV7-2 and TRBJ2-2): GAGVSQSPSNKVTEKGKDVELRCDPISGHTALYWYRQSLGQGLEFLIYFQGNSAPDKSGLPSDRFSAERTGGSVSTLTIQRTQQEDSAVYLCASGTGGHTGELFFGEGSRLTVL.

The chain employs TRBV5-1 and TRBJ2-7, with a tentative D call TRBD2 (6 bases). The ends were cut back, 4 bases at V and 6 bases at J, with 11 bases in the middle. The CDR3 consists of 12 residues. Germline-derived CDR1 and CDR2 are SGHRS and YFSETQ. As DNA, the CDR3 is TGCGCCAGCAGCCCGGGAGCGGGCGAGCAGTACTTC. Protein: CASSPGAGEQYF. The full variable domain, rest sourced from reference TRBV5-1 and TRBJ2-7, is KAGVTQTPRYLIKTRGQQVTLSCSPISGHRSVSWYQQTPGQGLQFLFEYFSETQRNKGNFPGRFSGRQFSNSRSEMNVSTLELGDSALYLCASSPGAGEQYFGPGTRLTVT.

V and J are TRBV15 and TRBJ1-2; D may be TRBD1 (6 bases). Trimming pared 5 bases from V and 7 bases from J, leaving 14 bases between. The CDR3 is 13 residues long. The germline V gene encodes CDR1 LNHNV and CDR2 YYDKDF (reference sequence). CDR3 residues: CATSPRGQLGYTF. The CDR3 nucleotides are TGTGCCACCAGCCCCCGAGGACAGCTTGGCTACACCTTC.

The V gene is TRBV29-1, the J gene TRBJ2-5; 15 bases map to TRBD2. The CDR3 runs 15 residues. Germline V lookup: CDR1 SQVTM, CDR2 ANQGSEA. Losses at the gene ends were 5 bases for V and 5 bases for J; bases not matched to a gene: 6. CDR3 region: CSVRTSGGAGETQYF. The CDR3 DNA reads TGCAGCGTTAGGACTAGCGGGGGGGCCGGGGAGACCCAGTACTTC. The full variable domain, rest sourced from reference TRBV29-1 and TRBJ2-5, is SAVISQKPSRDICQRGTSLTIQCQVDSQVTMMFWYRQQPGQSLTLIATANQGSEATYESGFVIDKFPISRPNLTFSTLTVSNMSPEDSSIYLCSVRTSGGAGETQYFGPGTRLLVL.

V and J are TRBV7-3 and TRBJ1-5, with a tentative D call TRBD1 (6 bases). Germline V gene sequence: CDR1 SGHTA, CDR2 FQGTGA. V was shortened by 1 base and J by 7 bases, with 14 bases between the two germline ends. The CDR3 spans 15 residues. This CDR3 is CASSLMGGGGQPQHF. CDR3 sequence (DNA): TGTGCCAGCAGCTTAATGGGCGGGGGGGGCCAGCCCCAGCATTTT.

This clone has just one count. This may arise from a read error, as a much more abundant clone is one base away. Here the CDR3 DNA reads TGTGCCAGCAGCCAAGTACTTAACTATGGCTACACCTTC. Protein sequence: CASSQVLNYGYTF. This chain links TRBV4-2 with TRBJ1-2; unclear D gene. Germline CDR1 is LGHNA and CDR2 is YNFKEQ. The germline V and J ends were trimmed by 1 base and 1 base, with 4 bases remaining between them. The CDR3 consists of 13 residues.

The chain joins TRBV28 to TRBJ1-2; a weak D match, TRBD1 (6 bases). CDR1 MDHEN and CDR2 SYDVKM come from the germline V gene. The CDR3 has 16 amino acids. V lost 4 bases, J lost 0 bases, and 15 bases lay in between. This CDR3 is CASSSTGHSANYGYTF. The CDR3 bases are TGTGCCAGCAGTTCGACAGGCCACTCAGCTAACTATGGCTACACCTTC.

The chain employs TRBV7-3 and TRBJ2-3; a possible D gene is TRBD1 (5 bases). Germline V gene sequence: CDR1 SGHTA, CDR2 FQGTGA. Trimming left V 4 bases short and J 0 bases short, with 11 bases between. This CDR3 has 15 amino acids. The CDR3 DNA sequence: TGTGCCAGCAGCTCGCCAGACAGTAGCACAGATACGCAGTATTTT. It translates to CASSSPDSSTDTQYF.

This clone is a singleton in its sample. The chain is built from TRBV2 and TRBJ2-2; 15 nucleotides line up with TRBD2. The ends lost 6 bases at V and 11 bases at J; junction bases unmatched: 4. Germline V gene data show CDR1 as SNHLY and CDR2 as FYNNEI. CDR3 length: 14 amino acids. Written as DNA, the CDR3 is TGTGCCAGCAGCCCGGGACTAGCGGGGGGCGAGCTGTTTTTT. Its translation: CASSPGLAGGELFF.

This chain uses TRBV3-1 (or the pseudogene TRBV3-2) with TRBJ1-2; tentative D call: TRBD1 (5 bases). Trimming stripped 2 bases from V and 7 bases from J, with 14 bases between. CDR1 is LGHDT, CDR2 YNNKEL, per germline (reference sequence). The CDR3 covers 14 residues. This CDR3 is CASSQRDSTSGYTF. The CDR3 nucleotides are TGTGCCAGCAGCCAAAGGGACTCCACCAGTGGCTACACCTTC.

CDR3 amino acids: CASSSQLASYEQYF. The CDR3 DNA reads as TGTGCCAGCAGCTCTCAGTTGGCCTCCTACGAGCAGTACTTC. The V and J genes are TRBV5-5 and TRBJ2-7; no reliable D call. Germline CDR1 is SGHKS and CDR2 is YYEKEE (reference sequence). V was clipped by 3 bases and J by 0 bases, with 10 bases between them. This CDR3 has 14 residues.

This chain links TRBV7-2 with TRBJ2-1; 11 nucleotides line up with TRBD1. Trimming at V came to 2 bases and at J to 8 bases, leaving 5 bases not matched to a gene. Germline V gene data show CDR1 as SGHTA and CDR2 as FQGNSA. The length of the CDR3 is 15 residues. The CDR3 DNA is TGTGCCAGCAGCTTAATGTTGGGACAGGGGGATGAGCAGTTCTTC. Translated, it gives CASSLMLGQGDEQFF.

The rearrangement uses TRBV5-1 and TRBJ1-1; the D gene is possibly TRBD1 (6 bases). Trimming shortened V by 5 bases and J by 8 bases, and 13 bases separated the two germline ends. The CDR3 consists of 12 residues. Germline loops: CDR1 SGHRS, CDR2 YFSETQ. The CDR3 protein is CASRMLQGEAFF. CDR3 coding DNA: TGCGCCAGCAGGATGCTACAGGGCGAAGCTTTCTTT.

This chain connects TRBV14 to TRBJ1-4; D possibly corresponds to TRBD1 (5 bases). Germline CDR1 and CDR2: SGHDN and FVKESK. Trimming took 3 bases from V and 3 from J, leaving 14 bases between them. The length of the CDR3 is 16 residues. The CDR3, as DNA: TGTGCCAGCAGCCAGGGACTGTGGAAGCCTAATGAAAAACTGTTTTTT. Translated: CASSQGLWKPNEKLFF.

This clone was detected only once. V gene TRBV5-1 combines with J gene TRBJ1-1; a possible D gene is TRBD1 (6 bases). Germline values: CDR1 SGHRS, CDR2 YFSETQ. Deletions cut 7 bases from V and 5 bases from J, with 18 bases between. The CDR3 spans 14 residues. As DNA, the CDR3 is TGCGCCAGCGTTTCGTTTGGGGGCGCGACTGAAGCTTTCTTT. As protein: CASVSFGGATEAFF.